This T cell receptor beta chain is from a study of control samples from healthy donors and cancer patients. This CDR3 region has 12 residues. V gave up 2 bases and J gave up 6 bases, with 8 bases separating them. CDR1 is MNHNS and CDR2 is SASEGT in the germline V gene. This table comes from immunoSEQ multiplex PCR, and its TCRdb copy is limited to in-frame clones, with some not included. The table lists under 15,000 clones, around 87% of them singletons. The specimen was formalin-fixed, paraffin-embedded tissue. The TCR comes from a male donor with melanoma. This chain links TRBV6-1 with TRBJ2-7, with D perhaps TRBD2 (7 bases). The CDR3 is CASSERGGEQYV. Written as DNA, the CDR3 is TGTGCCAGCAGTGAAAGGGGGGGCGAGCAGTACGTC.